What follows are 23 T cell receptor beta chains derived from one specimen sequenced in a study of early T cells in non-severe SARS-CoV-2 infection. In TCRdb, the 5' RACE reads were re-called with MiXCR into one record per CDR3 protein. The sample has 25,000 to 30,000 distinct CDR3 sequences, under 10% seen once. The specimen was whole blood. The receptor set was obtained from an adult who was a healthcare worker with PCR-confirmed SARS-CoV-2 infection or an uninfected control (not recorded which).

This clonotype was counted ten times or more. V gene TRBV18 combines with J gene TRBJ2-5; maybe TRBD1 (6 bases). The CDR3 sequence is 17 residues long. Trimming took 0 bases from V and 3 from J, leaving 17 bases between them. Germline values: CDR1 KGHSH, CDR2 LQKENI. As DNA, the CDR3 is TGTGCCAGCTCACCACCTTTAGGGGCCGAGGGGGAAGAGACCCAGTACTTC. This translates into CASSPPLGAEGEETQYF.

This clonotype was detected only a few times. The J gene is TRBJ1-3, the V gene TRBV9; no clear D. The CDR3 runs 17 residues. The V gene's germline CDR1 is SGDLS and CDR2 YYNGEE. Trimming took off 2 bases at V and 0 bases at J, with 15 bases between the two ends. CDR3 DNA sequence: TGTGCCAGCAGCGTGACTGACTCCGGACCCTCTGGAAACACCATATATTTT. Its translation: CASSVTDSGPSGNTIYF.

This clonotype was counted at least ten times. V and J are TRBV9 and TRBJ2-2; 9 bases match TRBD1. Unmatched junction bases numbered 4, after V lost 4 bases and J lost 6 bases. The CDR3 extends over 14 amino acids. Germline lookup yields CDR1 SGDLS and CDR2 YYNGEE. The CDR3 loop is CASSKGQGPGELFF. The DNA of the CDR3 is TGTGCCAGCAGCAAAGGACAGGGGCCCGGGGAGCTGTTTTTT.

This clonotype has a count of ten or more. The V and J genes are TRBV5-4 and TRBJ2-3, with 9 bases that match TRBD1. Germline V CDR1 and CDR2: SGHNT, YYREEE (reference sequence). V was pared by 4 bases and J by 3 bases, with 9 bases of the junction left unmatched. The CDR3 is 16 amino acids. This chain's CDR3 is CASSREGQGSTDTQYF. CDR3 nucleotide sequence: TGTGCCAGCAGCCGCGAGGGACAGGGCTCTACAGATACGCAGTATTTT.

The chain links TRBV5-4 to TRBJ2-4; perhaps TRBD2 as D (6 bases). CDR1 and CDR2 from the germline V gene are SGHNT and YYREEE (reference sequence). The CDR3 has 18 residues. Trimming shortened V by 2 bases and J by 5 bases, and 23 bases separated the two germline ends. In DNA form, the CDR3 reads TGTGCCAGCAGCTTCATGAGCGGGCACCGGGCAATCGAAAACATTCAGTACTTC. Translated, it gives CASSFMSGHRAIENIQYF.

The CDR3 DNA sequence: TGTGCCAGCGCCTCTCCCGGGAGTGAAAAACTGTTTTTT. Protein sequence: CASASPGSEKLFF. This sequence joins TRBV6-5 and TRBJ1-4, with D uncertain. Germline CDR1 is MNHEY and CDR2 is SVGAGI. Trimming took off 8 bases at V and 7 bases at J, with 14 bases between the two ends. CDR3 length: 13 amino acids.

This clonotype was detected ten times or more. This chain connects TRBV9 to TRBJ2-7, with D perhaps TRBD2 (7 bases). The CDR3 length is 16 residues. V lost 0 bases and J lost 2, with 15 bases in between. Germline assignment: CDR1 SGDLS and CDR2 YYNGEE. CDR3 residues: CASSVDHGGLAYEQYF. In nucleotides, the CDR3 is TGTGCCAGCAGCGTAGATCACGGGGGGCTAGCCTACGAGCAGTACTTC. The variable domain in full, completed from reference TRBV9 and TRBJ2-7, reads DSGVTQTPKHLITATGQRVTLRCSPRSGDLSVYWYQQSLDQGLQFLIQYYNGEERAKGNILERFSAQQFPDLHSELNLSSLELGDSALYFCASSVDHGGLAYEQYFGPGTRLTVT.

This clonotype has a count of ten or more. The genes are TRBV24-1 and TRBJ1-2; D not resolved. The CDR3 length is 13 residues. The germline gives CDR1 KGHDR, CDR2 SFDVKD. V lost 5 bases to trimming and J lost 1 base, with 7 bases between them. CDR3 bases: TGTGCCACCAGTGGAAGGGATAACTATGGCTACACCTTC. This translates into CATSGRDNYGYTF.

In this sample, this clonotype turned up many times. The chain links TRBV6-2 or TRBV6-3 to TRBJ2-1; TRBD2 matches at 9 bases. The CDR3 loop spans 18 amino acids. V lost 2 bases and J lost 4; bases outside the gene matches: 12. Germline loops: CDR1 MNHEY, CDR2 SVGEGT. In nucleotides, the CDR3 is TGTGCCAGCAGTTACCCCGTAGGGCTAGCGGGGTTATACAATGAGCAGTTCTTC. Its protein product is CASSYPVGLAGLYNEQFF.

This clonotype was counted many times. The CDR3 loop reads CASSPSGGSYEQYF. The DNA for the CDR3 is TGTGCCAGCTCACCATCAGGAGGGAGCTACGAGCAGTACTTC. The rearrangement uses TRBV18 and TRBJ2-7, with D tentatively TRBD2 (6 bases). Germline-derived CDR1 and CDR2 are KGHSH and LQKENI. The CDR3 is made up of 14 amino acids. Trimming removed 2 bases from V and 3 bases from J, with 11 bases in between.

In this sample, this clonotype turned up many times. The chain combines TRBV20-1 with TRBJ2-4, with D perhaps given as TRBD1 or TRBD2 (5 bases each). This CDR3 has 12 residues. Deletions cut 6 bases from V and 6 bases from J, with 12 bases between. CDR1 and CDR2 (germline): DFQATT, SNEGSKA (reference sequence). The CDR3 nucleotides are TGCAGTGCAGGGGAGTCCGGAAACATTCAGTACTTC. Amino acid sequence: CSAGESGNIQYF.

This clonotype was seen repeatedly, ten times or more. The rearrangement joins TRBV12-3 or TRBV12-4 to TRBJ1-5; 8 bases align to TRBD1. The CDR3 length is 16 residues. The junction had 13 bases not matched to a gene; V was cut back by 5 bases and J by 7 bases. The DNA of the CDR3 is TGTGCCAGCAGTACCCGACAGGGGTTTAGTGTGCAGCCCCAGCATTTT. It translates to CASSTRQGFSVQPQHF.

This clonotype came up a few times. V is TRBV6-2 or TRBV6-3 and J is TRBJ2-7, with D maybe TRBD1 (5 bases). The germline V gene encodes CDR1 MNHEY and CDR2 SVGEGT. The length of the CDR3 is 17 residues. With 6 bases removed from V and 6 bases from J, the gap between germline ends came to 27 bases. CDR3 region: CASRPTWWAGQVGEQYF. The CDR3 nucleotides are TGTGCCAGCAGACCAACGTGGTGGGCAGGGCAAGTCGGCGAGCAGTACTTC.

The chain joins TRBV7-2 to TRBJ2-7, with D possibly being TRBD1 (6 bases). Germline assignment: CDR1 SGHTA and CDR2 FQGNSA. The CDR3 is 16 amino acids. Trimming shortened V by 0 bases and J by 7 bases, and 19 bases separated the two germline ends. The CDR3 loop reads CASSLAGRTAPVEQYF. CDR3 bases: TGTGCCAGCAGCTTAGCGGGCCGGACAGCCCCGGTAGAGCAGTACTTC.

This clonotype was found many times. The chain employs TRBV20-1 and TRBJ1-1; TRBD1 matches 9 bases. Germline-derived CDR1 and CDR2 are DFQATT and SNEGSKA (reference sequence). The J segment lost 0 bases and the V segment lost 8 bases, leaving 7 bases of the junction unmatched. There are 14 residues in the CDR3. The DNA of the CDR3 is TGCAGTCCGGGACAGGGCTCCTTGAACACTGAAGCTTTCTTT. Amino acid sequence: CSPGQGSLNTEAFF.

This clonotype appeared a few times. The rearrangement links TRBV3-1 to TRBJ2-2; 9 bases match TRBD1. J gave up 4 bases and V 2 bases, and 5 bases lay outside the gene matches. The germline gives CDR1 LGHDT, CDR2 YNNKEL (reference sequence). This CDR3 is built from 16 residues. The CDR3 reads CASSQRTGVFTGELFF. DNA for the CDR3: TGTGCCAGCAGCCAAAGGACAGGGGTTTTCACCGGGGAGCTGTTTTTT.

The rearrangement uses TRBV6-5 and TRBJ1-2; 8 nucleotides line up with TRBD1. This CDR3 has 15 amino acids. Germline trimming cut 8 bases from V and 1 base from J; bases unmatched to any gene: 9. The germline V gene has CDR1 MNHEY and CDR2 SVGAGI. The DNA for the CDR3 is TGTGCCAGCGGAACAGGGGGGGGTGATAACTATGGCTACACCTTC. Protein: CASGTGGGDNYGYTF.

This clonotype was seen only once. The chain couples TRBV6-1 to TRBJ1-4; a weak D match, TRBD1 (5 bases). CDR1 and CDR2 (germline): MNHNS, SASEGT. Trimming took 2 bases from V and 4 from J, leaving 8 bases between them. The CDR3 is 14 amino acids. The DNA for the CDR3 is TGTGCCAGCAGTGAAATGGGACTTAATGAAAAACTGTTTTTT. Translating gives CASSEMGLNEKLFF.

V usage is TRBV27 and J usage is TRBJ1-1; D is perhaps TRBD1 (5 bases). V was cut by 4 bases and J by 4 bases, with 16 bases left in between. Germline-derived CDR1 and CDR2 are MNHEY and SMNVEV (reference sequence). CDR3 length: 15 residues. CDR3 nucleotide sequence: TGTGCCAGCAGTTACCTCAGGGCTGGTGGCACTGAAGCTTTCTTT. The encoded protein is CASSYLRAGGTEAFF.

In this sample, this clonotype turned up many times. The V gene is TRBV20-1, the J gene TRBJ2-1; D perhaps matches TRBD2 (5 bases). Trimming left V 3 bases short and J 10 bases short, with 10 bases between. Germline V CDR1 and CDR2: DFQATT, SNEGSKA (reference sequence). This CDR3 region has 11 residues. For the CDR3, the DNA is TGCAGTGCTAGTCCCACGGGGGAGCAGTTCTTC. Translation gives CSASPTGEQFF.

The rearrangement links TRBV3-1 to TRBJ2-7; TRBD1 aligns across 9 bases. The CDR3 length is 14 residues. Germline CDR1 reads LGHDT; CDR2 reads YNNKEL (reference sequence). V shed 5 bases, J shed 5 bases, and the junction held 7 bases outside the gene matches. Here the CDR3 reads CASSNRDRDDEQYF. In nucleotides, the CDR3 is TGTGCCAGCAGCAACAGGGACAGGGACGACGAGCAGTACTTC.

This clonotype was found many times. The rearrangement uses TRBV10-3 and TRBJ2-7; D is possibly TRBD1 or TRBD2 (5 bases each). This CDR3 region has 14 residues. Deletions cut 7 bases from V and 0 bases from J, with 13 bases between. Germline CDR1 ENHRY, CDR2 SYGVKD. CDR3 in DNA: TGTGCCATCAAAGGGACGGACCCCTCCTACGAGCAGTACTTC. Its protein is CAIKGTDPSYEQYF.

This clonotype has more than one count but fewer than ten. CDR3 nucleotides: TGTGCCAGCAGCCAAGCAGGGGCAGGCTATGGCTACACCTTC. This sequence encodes CASSQAGAGYGYTF. The chain recombines TRBV3-1 with TRBJ1-2; TRBD1 might be the D (6 bases). The CDR3 extends over 14 amino acids. Looked up from germline, CDR1 is LGHDT and CDR2 is YNNKEL (reference sequence). Trimming stripped 1 base from V and 4 bases from J, with 10 bases between. Combining the CDR3 with reference TRBV3-1 and TRBJ1-2 gives the whole variable domain DTAVSQTPKYLVTQMGNDKSIKCEQNLGHDTMYWYKQDSKKFLKIMFSYNNKELIINETVPNRFSPKSPDKAHLNLHINSLELGDSAVYFCASSQAGAGYGYTFGSGTRLTVV.